This T cell receptor (beta chain) appears in the sequencing data of a study of blood T cell repertoires in COVID-19. Overall study: Spain, Italy and the United States supplied samples that represented acute and convalescent COVID-19. PBMCs, B-cell-depleted T cells, or T cells were the source of the cDNA or gDNA that made up the material.

Details on this clone: The same CDR3 arises from other DNA sequences in this sample as well.

Authors' data handling: Nucleated cell number was recorded as an estimate derived from reference gene primer amplification. The method was immunoSEQ multiplex PCR; TCRdb's version includes in-frame clones alone and lacks a portion of them. V and J calls and clone size are given by that table; D and trimming were obtained from the DNA. The sample lists fewer than 350,000 clones; about 86% were seen once. The CDR3 consists of 17 residues. Trimming removed 0 bases at V and 0 bases at J, with 9 bases between. The V gene's germline CDR1 is MNHEY and CDR2 SVGEGT. The chain couples TRBV6-2 or TRBV6-3 to TRBJ2-6; D not certain. Sample: peripheral blood. The TCR comes from a woman aged 60-75 years with active or convalescent COVID-19. The CDR3 coding sequence is TGTGCCAGCAGTTACTCCGAACGCGGCTCTGGGGCCAACGTCCTGACTTTC. Its translation is CASSYSERGSGANVLTF.